Below, 13 T cell receptor beta chains from the same sample are listed, as sequenced in a study of T cell repertoires in cytomegalovirus infection. These receptors are not linked to any known antigen. TCRdb reprocessed the reads via MiXCR and lists one record per CDR3 protein. The repertoire has more than 65,000 distinct CDR3 sequences, about half of them found once; the top ten carry over 90%. The sample was CD8+ T cells from cultured PBMCs, taken from culture after CMV antigen stimulation. Every receptor here comes from a human donor in good health (CMV status not recorded). Some clones in this sample may be carry-over from other donors' samples.

This clonotype has a single count. This chain connects TRBV12-3 or TRBV12-4 to TRBJ1-2, with a possible D match to TRBD1 (5 bases). This CDR3 has 13 amino acids. V was cut by 10 bases and J by 6 bases, with 18 bases left in between. The DNA for the CDR3 is TGTGCCACGCTTTCGGGGGGTTTTGATGGCTACACCTTC. Residues: CATLSGGFDGYTF.

The gene calls are TRBV5-4 and TRBJ2-2; a weak D match, TRBD1 (6 bases). Germline V gene data show CDR1 as SGHNT and CDR2 as YYREEE (reference sequence). This CDR3 comprises 16 residues. The ends were cut back, 2 bases at V and 0 bases at J, with 11 bases in the middle. CDR3 amino acids: CASSLTRGTNTGELFF. The CDR3 bases are TGTGCCAGCAGCTTAACGAGGGGGACGAACACCGGGGAGCTGTTTTTT.

In its sample, this clonotype was seen many times. V gene TRBV7-8 combines with J gene TRBJ1-1, with a possible D match to TRBD1 (6 bases). There are 14 residues in the CDR3. V shed 1 base and J shed 3 bases, with 9 bases lying between them. Per the germline V gene, CDR1 is SGHVS and CDR2 is FQNEAQ. The CDR3 DNA follows: TGTGCCAGCAGCTTAGACAGGGCGGACACTGAAGCTTTCTTT. This encodes CASSLDRADTEAFF.

This clonotype was seen only a few times. The gene calls are TRBV4-2 and TRBJ2-5; 8 bases fit TRBD1. Germline V lookup: CDR1 LGHNA, CDR2 YNFKEQ. The CDR3 covers 15 residues. V shed 1 base, J shed 5 bases, and the junction held 6 bases outside the gene matches. Here the CDR3 reads CASSQGYRGVETQYF. The CDR3 nucleotides read TGTGCCAGCAGCCAAGGGTACAGGGGGGTCGAGACCCAGTACTTC.

This clonotype came up a few times. The chain joins TRBV11-2 to TRBJ1-1, with a tentative D call TRBD1 (6 bases). Trimming took 5 bases from V and 0 from J, leaving 25 bases between them. Germline V gene data show CDR1 as SGHAT and CDR2 as FQNNGV. The CDR3 contains 19 residues. CDR3 amino acids: CASSPLFKQGRGMNTEAFF. The CDR3 nucleotides read TGTGCCAGCAGCCCCCTTTTTAAACAGGGACGAGGAATGAACACTGAAGCTTTCTTT.

The chain is built from TRBV15 and TRBJ2-5; 12 nucleotides agree with TRBD2. The CDR3 contains 16 residues. The junction had 2 bases not matched to a gene; V was cut back by 0 bases and J by 3 bases. CDR1 is LNHNV, CDR2 YYDKDF, per germline (reference sequence). CDR3 bases: TGTGCCACCAGCAGAGATTGGACTAGCGGGGAAGAGACCCAGTACTTC. Translating it yields CATSRDWTSGEETQYF.

The chain couples TRBV24-1 to TRBJ2-1; TRBD1 or TRBD2 may be the D gene (5 bases each). The germline V and J ends were trimmed by 4 bases and 7 bases, with 13 bases remaining between them. Germline CDR1 and CDR2: KGHDR and SFDVKD. The CDR3 is 14 residues long. The CDR3 coding sequence is TGTGCCACCAGTGACCCCCCCGGGGCGAATGAGCAGTTCTTC. This sequence encodes CATSDPPGANEQFF.

CDR3 sequence (DNA): TGTGCCAGTAGTATAGGGGAGGGGACGAGCACTGAAGCTTTCTTT. This translates into CASSIGEGTSTEAFF. The chain joins TRBV19 to TRBJ1-1; possible D gene TRBD1, 5 bases. CDR3 length: 15 amino acids. The V and J ends lost 1 base and 4 bases respectively, with 13 bases between them. From germline, CDR1 is LNHDA and CDR2 SQIVND (reference sequence).

The chain is built from TRBV18 and TRBJ1-2; 8 bases are a match to TRBD1. CDR1 is KGHSH, CDR2 LQKENI, per germline. After removal of 3 bases from V and 1 base from J, the junction contained 4 bases not matched to a gene. This CDR3 is built from 15 residues. The CDR3 spells CASSPRDRRNYGYTF. CDR3 DNA: TGTGCCAGCTCACCTCGGGACAGGCGTAACTATGGCTACACCTTC.

This clonotype was picked up a small number of times. J is TRBJ2-7 and V is TRBV19; D is perhaps TRBD2 (6 bases). This CDR3 is 14 amino acids long. The V gene lost 1 base and the J gene lost 3 bases, with 10 bases spanning the gap. Germline CDR1 LNHDA, CDR2 SQIVND (reference sequence). CDR3 sequence reads: CASSIGGGDYEQYF. DNA of the CDR3: TGTGCCAGTAGTATAGGGGGAGGCGACTACGAGCAGTACTTC.

This clonotype was counted a few times. The rearrangement links TRBV6-1 to TRBJ2-3, with 15 bases aligning to TRBD2. With 8 bases clipped from V and 2 bases from J, the junction kept 5 bases outside the gene matches. The CDR3 is 16 amino acids. Germline CDR1 reads MNHNS; CDR2 reads SASEGT. The CDR3 is CASSGLAGGPTDTQYF. CDR3 nucleotides: TGTGCCAGCTCGGGACTAGCGGGGGGACCCACAGATACGCAGTATTTT.

J is TRBJ1-1 and V is TRBV7-3; D may be TRBD1 (6 bases). Trimming pared 5 bases from V and 1 base from J, leaving 23 bases between. The length of the CDR3 is 18 residues. Germline loops: CDR1 SGHTA, CDR2 FQGTGA. The CDR3 reads CASSPAPGLDSKNTEAFF. CDR3 DNA: TGTGCCAGCAGCCCCGCCCCCGGCCTGGACAGCAAGAACACTGAAGCTTTCTTT.

This clonotype was seen repeatedly, ten times or more. This rearrangement joins TRBV11-2 to TRBJ2-3; D unresolved. The CDR3 extends over 14 amino acids. CDR1 and CDR2 from the germline V gene are SGHAT and FQNNGV. V was trimmed by 0 bases and J by 3 bases, leaving 7 bases between them. The DNA of the CDR3 is TGTGCCAGCAGCTTAGATGCTTCTACAGATACGCAGTATTTT. Translation gives CASSLDASTDTQYF.